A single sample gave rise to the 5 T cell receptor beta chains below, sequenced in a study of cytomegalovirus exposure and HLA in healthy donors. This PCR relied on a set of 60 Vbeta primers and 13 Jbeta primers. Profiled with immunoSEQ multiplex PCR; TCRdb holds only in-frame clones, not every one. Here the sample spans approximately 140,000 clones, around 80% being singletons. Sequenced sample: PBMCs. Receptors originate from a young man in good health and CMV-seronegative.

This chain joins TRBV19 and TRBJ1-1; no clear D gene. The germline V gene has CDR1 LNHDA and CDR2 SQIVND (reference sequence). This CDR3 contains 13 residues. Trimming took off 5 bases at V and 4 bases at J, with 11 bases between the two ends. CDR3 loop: CASSSLPGTEAFF. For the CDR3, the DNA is TGTGCCAGTAGTTCGCTCCCCGGCACTGAAGCTTTCTTT.

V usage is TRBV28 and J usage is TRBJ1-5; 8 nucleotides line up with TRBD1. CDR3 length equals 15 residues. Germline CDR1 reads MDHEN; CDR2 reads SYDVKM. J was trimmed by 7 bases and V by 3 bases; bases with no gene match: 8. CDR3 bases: TGTGCCAGCAGTTTTCCGGGACAGGATTTCCAGCCCCAGCATTTT. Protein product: CASSFPGQDFQPQHF. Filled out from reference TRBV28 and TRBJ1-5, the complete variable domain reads DVKVTQSSRYLVKRTGEKVFLECVQDMDHENMFWYRQDPGLGLRLIYFSYDVKMKEKGDIPEGYSVSREKKERFSLILESASTNQTSMYLCASSFPGQDFQPQHFGDGTRLSIL.

The CDR3 nucleotides are TGTGCCAGCAGCTTGGAGTCCTCGGGAACTGAAGCTTTCTTT. This gives the protein CASSLESSGTEAFF. The chain combines TRBV7-9 with TRBJ1-1; D is unclear. Germline V gene lookup returns CDR1 SEHNR and CDR2 FQNEAQ (reference sequence). The CDR3 extends over 14 amino acids. The V gene lost 3 bases and the J gene lost 5 bases, with 13 bases spanning the gap.

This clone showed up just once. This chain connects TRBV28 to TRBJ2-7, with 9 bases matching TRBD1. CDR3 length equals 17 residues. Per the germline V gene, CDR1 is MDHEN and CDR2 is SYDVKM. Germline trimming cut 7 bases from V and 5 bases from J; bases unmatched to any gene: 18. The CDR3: CASIPRDRARVGDEQYF. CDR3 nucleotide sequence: TGTGCCAGCATCCCAAGGGACAGGGCCCGTGTTGGGGACGAGCAGTACTTC.

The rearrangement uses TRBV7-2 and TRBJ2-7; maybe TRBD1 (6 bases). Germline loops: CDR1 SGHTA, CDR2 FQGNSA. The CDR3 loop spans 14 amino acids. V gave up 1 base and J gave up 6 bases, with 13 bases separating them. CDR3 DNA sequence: TGTGCCAGCAGCTTAGTTTGGACCAGGGGCGAGCAGTACTTC. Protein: CASSLVWTRGEQYF.